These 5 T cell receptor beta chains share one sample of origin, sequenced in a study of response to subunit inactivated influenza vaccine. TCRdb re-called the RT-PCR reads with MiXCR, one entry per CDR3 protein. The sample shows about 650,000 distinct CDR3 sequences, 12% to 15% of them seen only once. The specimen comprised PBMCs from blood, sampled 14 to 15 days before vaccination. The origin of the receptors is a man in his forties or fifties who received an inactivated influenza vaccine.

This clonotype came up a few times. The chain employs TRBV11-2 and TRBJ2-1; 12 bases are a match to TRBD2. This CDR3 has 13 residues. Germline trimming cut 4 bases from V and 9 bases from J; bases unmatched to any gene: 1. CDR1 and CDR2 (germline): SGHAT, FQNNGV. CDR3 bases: TGTGCCAGCAGCTCTAGCGGGAGGGGTGAGCAGTTCTTC. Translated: CASSSSGRGEQFF.

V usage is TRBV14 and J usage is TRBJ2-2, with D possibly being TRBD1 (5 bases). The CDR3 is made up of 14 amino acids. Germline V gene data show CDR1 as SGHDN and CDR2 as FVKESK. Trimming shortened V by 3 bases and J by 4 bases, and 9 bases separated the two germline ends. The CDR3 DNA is TGTGCCAGCAGCCAGTTGACAGTCACCGGGGAGCTGTTTTTT. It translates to CASSQLTVTGELFF.

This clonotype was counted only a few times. DNA of the CDR3: TGCAGCGTTGAGGGCGGGGTCACCGGGGAGCTGTTTTTT. Protein sequence: CSVEGGVTGELFF. V usage is TRBV29-1 and J usage is TRBJ2-2, with D perhaps TRBD2 (6 bases). Trimming pared 3 bases from V and 4 bases from J, leaving 9 bases between. CDR1 and CDR2 (germline): SQVTM, ANQGSEA. The CDR3 is made up of 13 amino acids.

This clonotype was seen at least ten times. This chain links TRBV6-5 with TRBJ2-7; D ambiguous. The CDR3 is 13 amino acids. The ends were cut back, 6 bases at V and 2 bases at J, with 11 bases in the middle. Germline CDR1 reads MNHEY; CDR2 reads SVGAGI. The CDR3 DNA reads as TGTGCCAGCAGCTACCAACCTACCTACGAGCAGTACTTC. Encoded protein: CASSYQPTYEQYF.

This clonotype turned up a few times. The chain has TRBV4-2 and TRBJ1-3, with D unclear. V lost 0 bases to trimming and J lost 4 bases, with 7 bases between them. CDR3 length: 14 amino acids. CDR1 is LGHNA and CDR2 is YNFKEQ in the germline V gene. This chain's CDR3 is CASSQDREGNTIYF. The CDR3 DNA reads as TGTGCCAGCAGCCAAGATCGAGAGGGAAACACCATATATTTT.